The 15 T cell receptor beta chains below were found in one sample sequenced in a study of shared clonotypes between healthy human individuals. Profiled with immunoSEQ multiplex PCR; TCRdb holds only in-frame clones, not every one. The table shows hundreds of thousands of clones, with approximately 74% occurring only once. Material for sequencing was memory CD4+ T cells sorted from blood. Sample subset: CD45RA-negative fraction. The origin of the receptors is a woman aged 25 to 39 in good health.

The CDR3 protein is CASSSRYPGQGPSGNTIYF. DNA for the CDR3: TGTGCCAGCAGTTCAAGATACCCAGGACAGGGCCCCTCTGGAAACACCATATATTTT. This chain links TRBV27 with TRBJ1-3; 8 bases are shared with TRBD1. V lost 4 bases to trimming and J lost 0 bases; unmatched junction nucleotides: 14. Looked up from germline, CDR1 is MNHEY and CDR2 is SMNVEV (reference sequence). The CDR3 totals 19 residues.

This clone was seen ten or more times. The DNA of the CDR3 is TGTGCCAGCAGTTTTATTAGGGACAGTAGCAATCAGCCCCAGCATTTT. Protein sequence: CASSFIRDSSNQPQHF. This chain uses TRBV28 with TRBJ1-5, with 7 bases that match TRBD1. In germline, CDR1 is MDHEN, CDR2 SYDVKM. This CDR3 has 16 residues. J was trimmed by 0 bases and V by 3 bases; bases with no gene match: 5.

The chain recombines TRBV6-5 with TRBJ1-4; D is uncertain. Trimming removed 5 bases at V and 5 bases at J, with 6 bases between. Germline lookup yields CDR1 MNHEY and CDR2 SVGAGI. CDR3 length equals 12 residues. CDR3 sequence reads: CASSGLNEKLFF. As DNA, the CDR3 is TGTGCCAGCAGTGGGTTGAATGAAAAACTGTTTTTT.

The V call is TRBV28, the J call TRBJ2-3; D is undetermined. The V gene lost 2 bases and the J gene lost 0 bases, with 3 bases spanning the gap. The germline V gene has CDR1 MDHEN and CDR2 SYDVKM. This CDR3 is built from 13 residues. The CDR3 loop is CASSLRSTDTQYF. As DNA, the CDR3 is TGTGCCAGCAGTTTACGGAGCACAGATACGCAGTATTTT.

The J gene is TRBJ2-2, the V gene TRBV27; D call uncertain. This CDR3 contains 15 residues. Trimming cost V 0 bases and J 2 bases, with 7 bases left between them. Germline CDR1 reads MNHEY; CDR2 reads SMNVEV (reference sequence). This chain's CDR3 is CASSLSYTNTGELFF. For the CDR3, the DNA is TGTGCCAGCAGTTTATCGTACACTAACACCGGGGAGCTGTTTTTT.

This CDR3 reads CASNGGAQPYEQYF. CDR3 bases: TGTGCCAGCAATGGGGGCGCGCAGCCCTACGAGCAGTACTTC. V and J are TRBV28 and TRBJ2-7, with D tentatively TRBD1 (6 bases). There are 14 residues in the CDR3. Germline lookup yields CDR1 MDHEN and CDR2 SYDVKM. Trimming left V 7 bases short and J 2 bases short, with 15 bases between.

This clone came up once. The chain links TRBV19 to TRBJ1-5, with D maybe TRBD1 (5 bases). Trimming shortened V by 3 bases and J by 6 bases, and 18 bases separated the two germline ends. The CDR3 loop spans 16 amino acids. Germline-derived CDR1 and CDR2 are LNHDA and SQIVND (reference sequence). The CDR3 DNA reads TGTGCCAGTAGTATCGGGGCAGGACGGAGAGGTCAGCCCCAGCATTTT. It translates to CASSIGAGRRGQPQHF. Full variable domain (outside the CDR3, taken from reference TRBV19 and TRBJ1-5): DGGITQSPKYLFRKEGQNVTLSCEQNLNHDAMYWYRQDPGQGLRLIYYSQIVNDFQKGDIAEGYSVSREKKESFPLTVTSAQKNPTAFYLCASSIGAGRRGQPQHFGDGTRLSIL.

The chain couples TRBV19 to TRBJ1-1; a possible D gene is TRBD1 (5 bases). Germline values: CDR1 LNHDA, CDR2 SQIVND (reference sequence). The CDR3 is 17 amino acids. Trimming stripped 5 bases from V and 1 base from J, with 20 bases between. CDR3 loop: CASSPGRGPWGNTEAFF. The DNA for the CDR3 is TGTGCCAGTAGTCCAGGCCGGGGCCCTTGGGGGAACACTGAAGCTTTCTTT.

The J gene is TRBJ2-1, the V gene TRBV15; 10 bases match TRBD2. CDR3 length equals 16 residues. Trimming at V came to 3 bases and at J to 2 bases, leaving 4 bases not matched to a gene. Germline-derived CDR1 and CDR2 are LNHNV and YYDKDF (reference sequence). CDR3 nucleotides: TGTGCCACCAGCAGGGTGACTAGCGGGCCCTACAATGAGCAGTTCTTC. It yields the protein CATSRVTSGPYNEQFF.

This chain joins TRBV11-2 and TRBJ2-5, with 9 bases that match TRBD2. The CDR3 loop spans 16 amino acids. Germline V gene sequence: CDR1 SGHAT, CDR2 FQNNGV. Trimming cost V 5 bases and J 5 bases; bases outside gene matches: 12. The CDR3, as DNA: TGTGCCAGCAGCCGCGTGGGTTTAGCGGGAGCGGAGACCCAGTACTTC. Its protein product is CASSRVGLAGAETQYF.

This chain links TRBV6-6 with TRBJ1-1, with D maybe TRBD1 (5 bases). CDR1 and CDR2 (germline): MNHNY, SVGAGI (reference sequence). The V end was cut by 4 bases, the J end by 1 base, with 13 bases between. The CDR3 has 15 amino acids. The CDR3 loop reads CASSSAGGANTEAFF. In nucleotides, the CDR3 is TGTGCCAGCAGTTCCGCCGGCGGGGCGAACACTGAAGCTTTCTTT.

The sample holds one count of this clone. V and J are TRBV6-1 and TRBJ1-2, with D perhaps TRBD1 (5 bases). In germline, CDR1 is MNHNS, CDR2 SASEGT. This CDR3 is built from 15 residues. Trimming took 5 bases from V and 8 from J, leaving 21 bases between them. The CDR3 coding sequence is TGTGCCAGCAGTACGAACACCGGGACCCCCAGGGGCTACACCTTC. Residues: CASSTNTGTPRGYTF.

The chain uses TRBV29-1 and TRBJ2-5; TRBD2 aligns across 9 bases. Looked up from germline, CDR1 is SQVTM and CDR2 is ANQGSEA. The CDR3 is 14 amino acids. V trimming: 7 bases; J trimming: 2 bases; junction bases outside the gene matches: 8. In nucleotides, the CDR3 is TGCAGCGGCCGGGCGGGAGGGGGGCAAGAGACCCAGTACTTC. It yields the protein CSGRAGGGQETQYF.

Only one count was recorded for this clone. This chain uses TRBV5-1 with TRBJ2-3; D possibly corresponds to TRBD2 (5 bases). The CDR3 loop spans 17 amino acids. Trimming took off 0 bases at V and 0 bases at J, with 14 bases between the two ends. Germline values: CDR1 SGHRS, CDR2 YFSETQ. The CDR3 sequence is CASSLDGKVPSTDTQYF. The DNA for the CDR3 is TGCGCCAGCAGCTTGGACGGGAAGGTGCCGAGCACAGATACGCAGTATTTT.

This rearrangement joins TRBV5-4 to TRBJ2-1, with a possible D match to TRBD2 (6 bases). Germline CDR1 is SGHNT and CDR2 is YYREEE (reference sequence). V lost 7 bases and J 4 bases, leaving 18 bases between the germline ends. This CDR3 region has 15 residues. In DNA form, the CDR3 reads TGTGCCAGCGCGGCGGACTATACGAAGTACAATGAGCAGTTCTTC. Its protein is CASAADYTKYNEQFF.